Below are 16 T cell receptor beta chains sequenced from a single sample in a study of blood T cell repertoires in COVID-19 (dated by TCRdb to the early 2020s). The library was generated by the immunoSEQ multiplex PCR assay. The immuneACCESS repertoire file appears here via TCRdb, limited to in-frame rearrangements. These files lack a portion of the clones; in checked studies, under half of the deficit traces to unresolved V genes, and the cause of the others is not known. The sample table contains about 270,000 clones; only one count was recorded for approximately 86% of them. Clones ranked in the top ten supply around 4.1% of the sample. Sequenced material: peripheral blood. The receptor set was obtained from a woman aged 45 to 65 with active or convalescent COVID-19.

The chain combines TRBV11-2 with TRBJ1-4; 7 nucleotides align to TRBD1. The CDR3 length is 15 residues. The V segment lost 2 bases and the J segment 4 bases; nucleotides outside the gene matches: 4. The V gene's germline CDR1 is SGHAT and CDR2 FQNNGV. CDR3 nucleotides: TGTGCCAGCAGCTTATTTGGGACAGTTAATGAAAAACTGTTTTTT. It codes for CASSLFGTVNEKLFF. Filled out from reference TRBV11-2 and TRBJ1-4, the complete variable domain reads EAGVAQSPRYKIIEKRQSVAFWCNPISGHATLYWYQQILGQGPKLLIQFQNNGVVDDSQLPKDRFSAERLKGVDSTLKIQPAKLEDSAVYLCASSLFGTVNEKLFFGSGTQLSVL.

The chain employs TRBV7-9 and TRBJ2-2; the D gene is possibly TRBD1 (5 bases). V gave up 5 bases and J gave up 2 bases, with 9 bases separating them. CDR3 length: 14 amino acids. Germline CDR1 and CDR2: SEHNR and FQNEAQ (reference sequence). The CDR3 DNA is TGTGCCAGCAGCCCAGGGCCAAACACCGGGGAGCTGTTTTTT. It encodes CASSPGPNTGELFF. The full variable domain, with the rest looked up from reference TRBV7-9 and TRBJ2-2, is DTGVSQNPRHKITKRGQNVTFRCDPISEHNRLYWYRQTLGQGPEFLTYFQNEAQLEKSRLLSDRFSAERPKGSFSTLEIQRTEQGDSAMYLCASSPGPNTGELFFGEGSRLTVL.

This chain uses TRBV14 with TRBJ1-4, with 8 bases fitting TRBD1. Trimming cost V 3 bases and J 2 bases; bases outside gene matches: 11. Looked up from germline, CDR1 is SGHDN and CDR2 is FVKESK. The CDR3 has 18 amino acids. CDR3 DNA sequence: TGTGCCAGCAGCCATGGACAGGGTTTCAGTGCTACTAATGAAAAACTGTTTTTT. Its translation is CASSHGQGFSATNEKLFF.

The chain is built from TRBV18 and TRBJ1-1, with unresolved D. CDR3 length equals 13 residues. V lost 2 bases, J lost 8 bases, and 12 bases lay in between. CDR1 is KGHSH and CDR2 is LQKENI in the germline V gene. The CDR3 DNA reads as TGTGCCAGCTCACCATCCGGCGGGCCCGAAGCTTTCTTT. It yields the protein CASSPSGGPEAFF.

V and J are TRBV3-1 (or the pseudogene TRBV3-2) and TRBJ2-4; 10 bases map to TRBD2. The CDR3 length is 14 residues. Germline V lookup: CDR1 LGHDT, CDR2 YNNKEL (reference sequence). J gave up 10 bases and V 4 bases, and 7 bases lay outside the gene matches. In nucleotides, the CDR3 is TGTGCCAGCAGCCCGGGACTAGCGAGTAGTATTCAGTACTTC. It specifies CASSPGLASSIQYF.

Notes on this clone: It is likely a read error, because the conserved phenylalanine at the end of the CDR3 is missing. Because the CDR3's place on the DNA is in doubt, the DNA is left out and the CDR3 is given as listed by TCRdb. This sequence joins TRBV12-1 and TRBJ1-2; the table's TRBD1 call for D was not verified on the DNA. TRBV12-1 is recorded as a pseudogene. The CDR3 spans 16 residues, counting both ends. The CDR3 here is CASGSAADRVGYGYTL.

This clone showed up just a few times. This chain uses TRBV3-1 (or the pseudogene TRBV3-2) with TRBJ1-2; 8 bases map to TRBD1. Germline V gives CDR1 LGHDT, CDR2 YNNKEL (reference sequence). The CDR3 runs 16 residues. Losses at the gene ends were 0 bases for V and 4 bases for J; bases not matched to a gene: 7. CDR3 nucleotide sequence: TGTGCCAGCAGCCAAGAAACTGGACAGGGAAGCTATGGCTACACCTTC. Its translation: CASSQETGQGSYGYTF.

V usage is TRBV12-3 or TRBV12-4 and J usage is TRBJ1-2; a weak D match, TRBD1 (5 bases). The CDR3 loop spans 12 amino acids. V dropped 5 bases and J dropped 8 bases, with 12 bases sitting between them. CDR3 loop: CASSPSGAGYTF. Here the CDR3 DNA reads TGTGCCAGCAGTCCCTCTGGGGCCGGCTACACCTTC.

The chain employs TRBV7-2 and TRBJ2-7; the match to TRBD2 covers 7 bases. CDR3 length: 15 residues. Trimming at V came to 2 bases and at J to 0 bases, leaving 4 bases not matched to a gene. Germline V lookup: CDR1 SGHTA, CDR2 FQGNSA. The CDR3 sequence is CASSLSLAASYEQYF. The CDR3 DNA sequence: TGTGCCAGCAGCTTAAGCCTAGCGGCCTCCTACGAGCAGTACTTC.

The CDR3: CASSTPVGGSPYNEQFF. In DNA, the CDR3 is TGTGCCAGCAGTACCCCGGTGGGGGGAAGCCCATACAATGAGCAGTTCTTC. The chain uses TRBV11-2 and TRBJ2-1; TRBD2 might be the D (6 bases). Trimming took 6 bases from V and 4 from J, leaving 22 bases between them. The CDR3 contains 17 residues. CDR1 is SGHAT and CDR2 is FQNNGV in the germline V gene.

Turning to this clone: A read error may account for a junction end that differs from germline. The gene calls are TRBV9 and TRBJ2-1; 7 nucleotides line up with TRBD1. This CDR3 has 15 amino acids. Germline CDR1 and CDR2: SGDLS and YYNGEE. CDR3 coding DNA: TGTGCCAGCAGCGTAGAGAATAGCCCAGGGGGTGAGCACGTCTTC. Translation gives CASSVENSPGGEHVF.

The chain joins TRBV2 to TRBJ1-2, with TRBD1 matching 7 bases. CDR3 length: 13 residues. V gave up 9 bases and J gave up 1 base; unmatched junction bases: 5. Per germline, CDR1 SNHLY and CDR2 FYNNEI. The CDR3: CAREQGINYGYTF. CDR3 in DNA: TGTGCCAGAGAACAGGGGATTAACTATGGCTACACCTTC.

This chain joins TRBV4-1 and TRBJ2-5, with D maybe TRBD1 (6 bases). Germline CDR1 MGHRA, CDR2 YSYEKL. The CDR3 loop spans 18 amino acids. Trimming left V 1 base short and J 1 base short, with 19 bases between. CDR3: CASSQVITGKGGQETQYF. CDR3 nucleotides: TGCGCCAGCAGCCAAGTAATCACAGGGAAAGGCGGCCAAGAGACCCAGTACTTC.

The rearrangement uses TRBV3-1 (or the pseudogene TRBV3-2) and TRBJ2-1, with a weak D call TRBD2 (5 bases). The CDR3 is 17 amino acids. Germline assignment: CDR1 LGHDT and CDR2 YNNKEL (reference sequence). Trimming removed 1 base at V and 2 bases at J, with 15 bases between. DNA of the CDR3: TGTGCCAGCAGCCAAGGTTACAGAGTCGGGGCCTACAATGAGCAGTTCTTC. It translates to CASSQGYRVGAYNEQFF.

The chain joins TRBV28 to TRBJ1-2, with TRBD1 matching over 12 bases. The V segment lost 6 bases and the J segment 5 bases; nucleotides outside the gene matches: 13. Germline-derived CDR1 and CDR2 are MDHEN and SYDVKM. The CDR3 is made up of 17 amino acids. The CDR3 protein is CASRPGTGGPAPYGYTF. The CDR3 coding sequence is TGTGCCAGCAGACCCGGGACAGGGGGCCCCGCACCTTATGGCTACACCTTC.

This clone was detected once. The J gene is TRBJ2-7, the V gene TRBV19, with 9 bases aligning to TRBD2. Germline CDR1 LNHDA, CDR2 SQIVND (reference sequence). This CDR3 comprises 14 residues. The V gene end was trimmed by 6 bases and the J gene end by 1 base; junction bases not matched to a gene: 4. CDR3 in DNA: TGTGCCAGTAGGACGACTAGCGGATCCTACGAGCAGTACTTC. Amino acid sequence: CASRTTSGSYEQYF. The variable domain in full, completed from reference TRBV19 and TRBJ2-7, reads DGGITQSPKYLFRKEGQNVTLSCEQNLNHDAMYWYRQDPGQGLRLIYYSQIVNDFQKGDIAEGYSVSREKKESFPLTVTSAQKNPTAFYLCASRTTSGSYEQYFGPGTRLTVT.